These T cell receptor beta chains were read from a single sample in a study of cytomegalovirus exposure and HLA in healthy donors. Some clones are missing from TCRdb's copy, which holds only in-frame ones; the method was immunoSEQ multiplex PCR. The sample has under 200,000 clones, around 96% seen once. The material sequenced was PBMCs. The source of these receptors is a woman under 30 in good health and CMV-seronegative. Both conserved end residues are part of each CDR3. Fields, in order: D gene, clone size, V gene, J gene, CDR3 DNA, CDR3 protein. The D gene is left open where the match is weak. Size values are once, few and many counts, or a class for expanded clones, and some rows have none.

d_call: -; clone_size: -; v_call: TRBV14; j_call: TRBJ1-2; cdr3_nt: TGTGCCAGCAGCTCAGTTATTAACTATGGCTACACCTTC; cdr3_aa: CASSSVINYGYTF
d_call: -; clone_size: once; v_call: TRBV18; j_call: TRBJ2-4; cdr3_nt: TGTGCCAGCTCACCGGGAGCGACAAACATTCAGTACTTC; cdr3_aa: CASSPGATNIQYF
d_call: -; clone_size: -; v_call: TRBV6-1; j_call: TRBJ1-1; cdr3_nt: TGTGCCAGCAGTATACAGGGAGTTACTGAAGCTTTCTTT; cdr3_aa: CASSIQGVTEAFF
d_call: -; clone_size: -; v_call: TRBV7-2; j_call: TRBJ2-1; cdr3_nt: TGTGCCAGCAGCCTCAGGGACTCCCGGTTCTACAATGAGCAGTTCTTC; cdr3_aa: CASSLRDSRFYNEQFF
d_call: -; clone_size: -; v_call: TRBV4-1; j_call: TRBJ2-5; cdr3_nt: TGCGCCAGCAGCCAGCCAGGAAACCAAGAGACCCAGTACTTC; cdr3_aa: CASSQPGNQETQYF
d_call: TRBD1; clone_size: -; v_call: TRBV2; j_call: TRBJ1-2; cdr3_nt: TGTGCCAGCATCGGACAGGGAAACTATGGCTACACCTTC; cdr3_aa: CASIGQGNYGYTF
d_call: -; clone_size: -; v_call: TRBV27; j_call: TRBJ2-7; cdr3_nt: TGTGCCAGCAGTTTACTCCCCGGCGGGGTAGGCCCCTACGAGCAGTACTTC; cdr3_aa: CASSLLPGGVGPYEQYF
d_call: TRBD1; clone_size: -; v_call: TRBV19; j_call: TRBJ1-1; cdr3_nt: TGTGCCAGTTGCTCAGACAGGGACGAAGCTTTCTTT; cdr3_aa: CASCSDRDEAFF
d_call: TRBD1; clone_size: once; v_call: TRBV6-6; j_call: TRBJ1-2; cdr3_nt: TGTGCCAGCAGTTACTCGGAAGGGGGCGTCTATGGCTACACCTTC; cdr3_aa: CASSYSEGGVYGYTF
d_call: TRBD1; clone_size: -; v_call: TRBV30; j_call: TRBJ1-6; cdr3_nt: TGTGCCTGCACCGACAGGGGAAATTCACCCCTCCACTTT; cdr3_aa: CACTDRGNSPLHF
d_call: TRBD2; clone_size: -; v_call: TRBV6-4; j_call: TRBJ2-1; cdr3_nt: TGTGCCAGCAGTGTGCGGGCTAGCGGGGGGGCCCGCTATGAGCAGTTCTTC; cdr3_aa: CASSVRASGGARYEQFF
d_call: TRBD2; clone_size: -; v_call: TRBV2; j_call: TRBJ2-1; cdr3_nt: TGTGCCAGCACCAGGACTAGCGGGGGGACTAGGGAGCAGTTCTTC; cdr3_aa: CASTRTSGGTREQFF
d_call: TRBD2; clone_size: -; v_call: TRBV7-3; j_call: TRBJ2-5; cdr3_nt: TGTGCCAGCAGCTTAGGCGGGGAAACGGGGGGGACCCAGTACTTC; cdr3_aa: CASSLGGETGGTQYF
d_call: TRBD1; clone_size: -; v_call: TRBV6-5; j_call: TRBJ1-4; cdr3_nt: TGTGCCAGCAGTTACTCAACAGGGGAGTGGAAAAAACTGTTTTTT; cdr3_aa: CASSYSTGEWKKLFF
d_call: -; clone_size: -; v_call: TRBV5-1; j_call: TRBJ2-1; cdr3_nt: TGCGCCAGCAGCTTGGTAGGCGGGGGACAATACTACAATGAGCAGTTCTTC; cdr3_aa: CASSLVGGGQYYNEQFF
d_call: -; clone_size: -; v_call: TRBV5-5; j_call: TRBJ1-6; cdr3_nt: TGTGCCAGCAGCCCTAAGGGGGTGTTATGGGGCTCCTATAATTCACCCCTCCACTTT; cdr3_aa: CASSPKGVLWGSYNSPLHF
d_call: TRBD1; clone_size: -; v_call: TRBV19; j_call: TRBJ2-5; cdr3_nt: TGTGCCAGTAGTCCCCGACAGGGGGCGGGTACGGAGACCCAGTACTTC; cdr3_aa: CASSPRQGAGTETQYF
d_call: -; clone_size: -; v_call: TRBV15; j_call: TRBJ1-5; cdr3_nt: TGTGCCACCAGCAGAGGGGCGGGGGAACAGCCCCAGCATTTT; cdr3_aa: CATSRGAGEQPQHF
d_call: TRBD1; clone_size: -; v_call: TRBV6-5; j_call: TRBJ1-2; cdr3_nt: TGTGCCAGCAGTTACTCCAGGACAGGGGGTACCTATGGCTACACCTTC; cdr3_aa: CASSYSRTGGTYGYTF
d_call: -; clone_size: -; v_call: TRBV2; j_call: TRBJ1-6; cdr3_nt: TGTGCCAGCACTTCATCGGGGATTTATAATTCACCCCTCCACTTT; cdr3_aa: CASTSSGIYNSPLHF
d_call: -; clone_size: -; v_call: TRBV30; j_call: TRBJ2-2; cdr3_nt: TGTGCCTGGAAATTCAGGGGAGTAACCGGGGAGCTGTTTTTT; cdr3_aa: CAWKFRGVTGELFF
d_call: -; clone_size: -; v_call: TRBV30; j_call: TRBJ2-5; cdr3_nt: TGTGCCTGGGGGACAGGGACTAGAGAGACCCAGTACTTC; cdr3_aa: CAWGTGTRETQYF
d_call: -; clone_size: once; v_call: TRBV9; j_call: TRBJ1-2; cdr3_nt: TGTGCCAGCAGCGTCGGTTTTAGGGGTAACTATGGCTACACCTTC; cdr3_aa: CASSVGFRGNYGYTF
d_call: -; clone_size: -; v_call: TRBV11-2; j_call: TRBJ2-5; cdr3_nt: TGTGCCAGCAGCATACAAGAGACCCAGTACTTC; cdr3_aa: CASSIQETQYF
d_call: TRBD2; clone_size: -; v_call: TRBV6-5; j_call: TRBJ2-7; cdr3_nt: TGTGCCAGCCGGGCGGGGGTCAGGAGCTCCTACGAGCAGTACTTC; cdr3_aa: CASRAGVRSSYEQYF
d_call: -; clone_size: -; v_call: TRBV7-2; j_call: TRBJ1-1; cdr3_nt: TGTGCCAGCAGCCCCGGGAGGGTCGAGAAAGCTTTCTTT; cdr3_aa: CASSPGRVEKAFF
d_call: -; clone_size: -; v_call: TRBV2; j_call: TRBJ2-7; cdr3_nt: TGTGCCAGCTGTTCTGGGACAACCTACGAGCAGTACTTC; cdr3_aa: CASCSGTTYEQYF
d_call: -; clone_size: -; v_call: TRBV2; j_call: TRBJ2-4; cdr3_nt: TGTGCCAGCAGTGCGGGGGAGTTGGGAGGCAAAAACATTCAGTACTTC; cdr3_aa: CASSAGELGGKNIQYF